This note documents a single T cell receptor beta chain sequence. The assay was immunoSEQ multiplex PCR, and TCRdb's table has in-frame clones only and misses some. The top ten hold more than 9% of the sample, which has around 310,000 clones, around 92% seen once. This sample is drawn from a study of blood T cell repertoires in COVID-19. On the study more broadly: COVID-19 samples from acute and convalescent phases originated in the United States, Italy and Spain.

Individuals drawn from 24 US areas were roughly 18 to 100 years old. Cohorts were determined from participant-reported clinical history. Symptom resolution, clearance, or two negative PCRs marked donors in Cohort 3 as recovered. Between the trimmed V and J ends, which lost 5 bases and 1 base, there was a span of 20 bases. This CDR3 comprises 18 residues. Germline values: CDR1 SEHNR, CDR2 FQNEAQ (reference sequence). This TCR came from a woman in her 30s who had recovered from COVID-19. Source material: PBMCs or T cells enriched from blood (not recorded which). This sequence joins TRBV7-9 and TRBJ2-2, with D hard to call. The CDR3 spells CASSPRFWWRMNTGELFF. Written as DNA, the CDR3 is TGTGCCAGCAGCCCCAGATTTTGGTGGCGGATGAACACCGGGGAGCTGTTTTTT.